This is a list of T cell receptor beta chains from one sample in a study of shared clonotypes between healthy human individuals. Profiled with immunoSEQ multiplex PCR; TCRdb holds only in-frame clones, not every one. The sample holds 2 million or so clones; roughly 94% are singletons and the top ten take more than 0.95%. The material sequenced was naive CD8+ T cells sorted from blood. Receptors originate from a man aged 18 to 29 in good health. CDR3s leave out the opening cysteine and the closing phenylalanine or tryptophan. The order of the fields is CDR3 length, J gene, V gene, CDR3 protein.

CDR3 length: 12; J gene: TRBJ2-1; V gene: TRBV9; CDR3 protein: ASSLGLAGVEQF
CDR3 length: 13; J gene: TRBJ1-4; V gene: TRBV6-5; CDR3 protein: ASSLTTGAFEKLF
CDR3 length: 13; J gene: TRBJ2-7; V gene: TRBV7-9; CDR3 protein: ASSLVFQGLYEQY
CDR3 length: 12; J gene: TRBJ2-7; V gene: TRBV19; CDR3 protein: ASSRRTGYYEQY
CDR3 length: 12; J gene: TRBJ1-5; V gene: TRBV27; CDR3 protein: ASMSGMSNQPQH
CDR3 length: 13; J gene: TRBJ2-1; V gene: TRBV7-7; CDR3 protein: ASSFGLAEYNEQF
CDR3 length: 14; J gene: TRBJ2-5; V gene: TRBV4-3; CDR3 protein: ASSQDTGGPGETQY
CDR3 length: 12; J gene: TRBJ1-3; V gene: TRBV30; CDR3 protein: AWSEGQGRNTIY
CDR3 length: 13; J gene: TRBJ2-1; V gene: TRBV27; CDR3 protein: ASSLGGWNYNEQF
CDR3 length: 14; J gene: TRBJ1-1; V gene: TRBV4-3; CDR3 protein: ASSQEGSEENTEAF
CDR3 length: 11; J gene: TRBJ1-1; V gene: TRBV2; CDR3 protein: ASSGSGDSFSP
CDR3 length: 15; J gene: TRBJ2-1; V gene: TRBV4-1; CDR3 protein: ASSQEGSGGAWNEQF
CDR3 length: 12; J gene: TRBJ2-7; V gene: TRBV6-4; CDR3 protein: ASPPLGEVFEQY
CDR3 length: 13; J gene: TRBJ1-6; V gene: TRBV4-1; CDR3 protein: ASRPRASYNSPLH
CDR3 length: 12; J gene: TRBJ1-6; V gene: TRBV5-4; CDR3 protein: ASSLQGGGSPLH
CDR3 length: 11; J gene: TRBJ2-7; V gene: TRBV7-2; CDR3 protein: ASSLTNPYEQY
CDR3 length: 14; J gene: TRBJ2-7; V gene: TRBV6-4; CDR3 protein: ASRNLIRMESYEQY
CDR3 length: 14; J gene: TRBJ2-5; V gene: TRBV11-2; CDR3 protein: ASSPQQGFEGETQY
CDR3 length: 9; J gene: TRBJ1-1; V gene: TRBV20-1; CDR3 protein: SARIGTEAF
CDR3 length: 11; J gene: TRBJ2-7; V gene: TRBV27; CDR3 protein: ASSLRNSDEQY
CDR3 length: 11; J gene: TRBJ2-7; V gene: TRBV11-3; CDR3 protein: ASSDGTGGEQY
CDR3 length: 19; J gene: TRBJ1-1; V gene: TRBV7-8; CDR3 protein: ASSLYWSGQGTPLSNTEAF
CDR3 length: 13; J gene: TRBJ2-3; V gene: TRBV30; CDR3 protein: AWSLAGGATDTQY
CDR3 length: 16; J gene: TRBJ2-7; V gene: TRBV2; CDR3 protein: ASSEGTSGGPSIYEQY
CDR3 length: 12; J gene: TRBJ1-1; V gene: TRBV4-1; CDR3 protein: ASSQVFGVTEAF
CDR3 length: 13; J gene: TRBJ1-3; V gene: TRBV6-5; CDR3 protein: ASSYSEGSGNTIY
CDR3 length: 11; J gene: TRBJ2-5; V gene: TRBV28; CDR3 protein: ASTPLGPETQY
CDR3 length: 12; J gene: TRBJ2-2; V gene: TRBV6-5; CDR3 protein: ASNQDGNTGELF
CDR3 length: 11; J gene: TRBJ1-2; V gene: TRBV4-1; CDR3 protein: ASSQIGNYGYT